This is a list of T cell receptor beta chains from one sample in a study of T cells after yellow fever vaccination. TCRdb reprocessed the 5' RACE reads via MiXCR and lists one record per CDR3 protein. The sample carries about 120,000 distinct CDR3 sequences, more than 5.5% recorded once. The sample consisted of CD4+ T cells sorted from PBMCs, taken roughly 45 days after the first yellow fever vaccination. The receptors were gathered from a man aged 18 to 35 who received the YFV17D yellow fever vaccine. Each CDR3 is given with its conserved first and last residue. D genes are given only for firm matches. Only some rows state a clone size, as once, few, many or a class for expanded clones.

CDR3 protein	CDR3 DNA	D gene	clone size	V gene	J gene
CASSSSQGPPHGYTF	TGTGCCAGCAGCTCCTCACAGGGGCCCCCGCATGGCTACACCTTC	TRBD1	many	TRBV7-2	TRBJ1-2
CASSPHHNEQFF	TGTGCCAGCTCACCACACCACAATGAGCAGTTCTTC	NA	few	TRBV18	TRBJ2-1
CASSQVGLGRGTEAFF	TGCGCCAGCAGCCAAGTTGGCTTGGGCAGGGGCACTGAAGCTTTCTTT	NA	many	TRBV4-1	TRBJ1-1
CASSINKGGGSGNTIYF	TGTGCCAGTAGTATCAACAAAGGAGGCGGCTCTGGAAACACCATATATTTT	NA	few	TRBV19	TRBJ1-3
CASSEETSGDWGDTQYF	TGTGCCAGCAGTGAAGAAACTAGCGGGGACTGGGGAGATACGCAGTATTTT	TRBD2	many	TRBV2	TRBJ2-3
CASSLGTSGGSFTDTQYF	TGCGCCAGCAGCCTTGGGACTAGCGGGGGGAGTTTCACAGATACGCAGTATTTT	TRBD2	many	TRBV5-1	TRBJ2-3
CASSRATSSDNEQFF	TGCGCCAGCAGCAGGGCGACTAGCAGTGACAATGAGCAGTTCTTC	TRBD2	many	TRBV4-3	TRBJ2-1
CTCSPPGAGLYQETQYF	TGTACCTGCAGTCCTCCCGGTGCGGGACTCTATCAAGAGACCCAGTACTTC	NA	NA	TRBV12-3/TRBV12-4	TRBJ2-5
CASSDRRAGGPPRGDTQYF	TGTGCTAGCAGCGACCGCCGAGCGGGGGGCCCCCCGAGGGGCGATACGCAGTATTTT	TRBD2	NA	TRBV7-7	TRBJ2-3
CASSQDRVMLNEQFF	TGTGCCAGCAGCCAAGATCGGGTGATGCTTAATGAGCAGTTCTTC	NA	few	TRBV3-1	TRBJ2-1
CASSLVSGEQFF	TGCGCCAGCAGCTTGGTTAGCGGGGAGCAGTTCTTC	TRBD2	many	TRBV5-1	TRBJ2-1
CASRGLAGMNEQYF	TGTGCCAGCAGGGGACTGGCCGGCATGAACGAGCAGTACTTC	NA	many	TRBV27	TRBJ2-7
CASSLRVPQETQYF	TGCGCCAGCAGCTTGCGGGTCCCCCAAGAGACCCAGTACTTC	NA	many	TRBV5-1	TRBJ2-5
CASSLFPPGTPIMETQYF	TGTGCCAGCAGCTTATTCCCGCCCGGGACTCCCATAATGGAGACCCAGTACTTC	NA	many	TRBV11-2	TRBJ2-5
CASSETENYGYTF	TGTGCCAGCAGCGAGACGGAGAACTATGGCTACACCTTC	NA	few	TRBV6-1	TRBJ1-2
CTSSFSDRAYGYTF	TGCACCAGCAGTTTTTCTGACAGAGCCTATGGCTACACCTTC	NA	many	TRBV27	TRBJ1-2
CASSIVQAGRELFF	TGTGCCAGTAGTATCGTCCAGGCTGGCCGGGAGCTGTTTTTT	NA	many	TRBV19	TRBJ2-2
CASSLRSSGATDTQYF	TGTGCCAGCAGCTTAAGGTCTAGCGGGGCCACAGATACGCAGTATTTT	TRBD2	NA	TRBV7-2	TRBJ2-3
CASSAITGVPYGYTF	TGTGCCAGCAGCGCCATTACAGGGGTTCCCTATGGCTACACCTTC	TRBD1	few	TRBV11-2	TRBJ1-2
CASSLPGVGEKLFF	TGTGCCAGCAGTTTACCGGGGGTTGGTGAAAAACTGTTTTTT	NA	few	TRBV28	TRBJ1-4
CASSPPGLAGGLDTQYF	TGTGCCAGCAGCCCTCCCGGACTAGCGGGGGGCCTAGATACGCAGTATTTT	TRBD2	many	TRBV7-2	TRBJ2-3
CASSPGHSTTNYGYTF	TGCGCCAGCTCTCCGGGACATTCGACTACTAACTATGGCTACACCTTC	NA	many	TRBV5-1	TRBJ1-2
CASSQVAGVGNTIYF	TGCGCCAGCAGCCAAGTAGCAGGGGTTGGAAACACCATATATTTT	NA	many	TRBV4-3	TRBJ1-3
CSARNPGTLYEQYF	TGCAGTGCTAGAAACCCGGGGACTCTCTACGAGCAGTACTTC	NA	NA	TRBV20-1	TRBJ2-7
CASSVTGGQETQYF	TGTGCCAGCAGCGTAACAGGCGGACAAGAGACCCAGTACTTC	NA	many	TRBV9	TRBJ2-5
CASSPLVGQGLESGNTIYF	TGTGCCAGCTCACCGCTTGTGGGACAGGGGCTCGAATCAGGAAACACCATATATTTT	TRBD1	few	TRBV18	TRBJ1-3
CSARGSLPGYTF	TGCAGTGCTAGGGGCAGCCTACCGGGCTACACCTTC	NA	many	TRBV20-1	TRBJ1-2
CASSRTGKEDTQYF	TGCGCCAGCAGCCGGACAGGGAAAGAAGATACGCAGTATTTT	TRBD1	many	TRBV5-1	TRBJ2-3
CASSLEAVGELFF	TGTGCCAGCAGCTTAGAAGCCGTCGGGGAGCTGTTTTTT	NA	many	TRBV11-2	TRBJ2-2
CSARQNTGELFF	TGCAGTGCTAGACAGAACACCGGGGAGCTGTTTTTT	NA	many	TRBV20-1	TRBJ2-2
CSARSGSNQPQHF	TGCAGTGCTAGGTCGGGGAGCAATCAGCCCCAGCATTTT	NA	many	TRBV20-1	TRBJ1-5
CASSQERTVGAQYF	TGTGCCAGCAGCCAAGAGCGTACTGTAGGGGCGCAGTATTTT	NA	many	TRBV3-1	TRBJ2-3
CASSHTGGSEKLFF	TGTGCCAGCAGCCATACAGGGGGCTCGGAAAAACTGTTTTTT	TRBD1	NA	TRBV3-1	TRBJ1-4